This TCR beta chain originates from a study of OX40 agonist ivuxolimab in advanced cancers. Blood draws occurred at baseline, cycle 4 day 1, and cycle 7 day 1. Some clones are missing from TCRdb's copy, which holds only in-frame ones; the method was immunoSEQ multiplex PCR. Of tens of thousands of clones in the sample, about 90% were seen once. Germline assignment: CDR1 SGHNT and CDR2 YENEEA. The V end was cut by 5 bases, the J end by 0 bases, with 12 bases between. The CDR3 length is 15 residues. The chain joins TRBV11-3 to TRBJ2-3, with unresolved D. The source of this sequence is an adult with an advanced solid tumor such as melanoma, head and neck, liver or kidney cancer. The sample consisted of CD4+ or CD8+ T cells sorted from blood, taken in a trial of the OX40 agonist ivuxolimab. DNA of the CDR3: TGTGCCAGCAGCCCGCGCCACGGGAGCACAGATACGCAGTATTTT. Translated: CASSPRHGSTDTQYF.